These T cell receptor beta chains were read from a single sample in a study of blood T cells in healthy people across ages. One entry per CDR3 protein results from TCRdb running MiXCR on the 5' RACE reads. The table lists 650,000 to 1,000,000 distinct CDR3 sequences, roughly 40% of them singletons. The specimen sequenced was blood. The receptors stem from a man aged 18-30 years in good health. The conserved cysteine and the conserved F or W are not part of the CDR3 here. Fields, in order: V gene, D gene, J gene, CDR3 protein. The D gene is left open where the match is weak.

V gene: TRBV5-1
D gene: -
J gene: TRBJ2-7
CDR3 protein: ASSLGASVPYEQY

V gene: TRBV7-2
D gene: -
J gene: TRBJ2-3
CDR3 protein: ASSRPIPKRRGLVPDTQY

V gene: TRBV15
D gene: TRBD1
J gene: TRBJ2-7
CDR3 protein: ATSRGTGAYEQY

V gene: TRBV24-1
D gene: -
J gene: TRBJ2-3
CDR3 protein: ATSDENTDTQY

V gene: TRBV7-3
D gene: TRBD2
J gene: TRBJ2-1
CDR3 protein: ASSLKGTSGGPYNEQF

V gene: TRBV29-1
D gene: -
J gene: TRBJ2-7
CDR3 protein: SVAGRVYEQY

V gene: TRBV20-1
D gene: TRBD1
J gene: TRBJ1-5
CDR3 protein: SAPQLDRVGQPQH

V gene: TRBV27
D gene: TRBD1
J gene: TRBJ2-5
CDR3 protein: ATKPGQQETQY

V gene: TRBV12-3/TRBV12-4
D gene: TRBD2
J gene: TRBJ2-1
CDR3 protein: ASNRAGGRNEQF

V gene: TRBV9
D gene: TRBD2
J gene: TRBJ2-7
CDR3 protein: ASSARSGISSYEQY

V gene: TRBV7-2
D gene: TRBD2
J gene: TRBJ2-3
CDR3 protein: ASSLASGEGDTQY

V gene: TRBV5-1
D gene: -
J gene: TRBJ1-1
CDR3 protein: ASSLQSANTEAF

V gene: TRBV20-1
D gene: -
J gene: TRBJ2-7
CDR3 protein: SARDQARGSEQY

V gene: TRBV20-1
D gene: TRBD2
J gene: TRBJ2-1
CDR3 protein: SARRPKGLAGGVYNEQF

V gene: TRBV5-1
D gene: TRBD2
J gene: -
CDR3 protein: ASRSTSGTLMGQETQY

V gene: TRBV5-1
D gene: -
J gene: TRBJ2-3
CDR3 protein: ASSLDGGFGGDTQY

V gene: TRBV15
D gene: -
J gene: TRBJ1-5
CDR3 protein: ATSRAGQSQPQH

V gene: TRBV5-1
D gene: TRBD1
J gene: TRBJ2-5
CDR3 protein: ASRGQAGQETQY

V gene: TRBV10-3
D gene: -
J gene: TRBJ2-2
CDR3 protein: AIRGRTGELF

V gene: TRBV4-3
D gene: TRBD2
J gene: TRBJ2-2
CDR3 protein: ASNQLAGGPGELF

V gene: TRBV20-1
D gene: -
J gene: TRBJ1-5
CDR3 protein: SARAAPRQPQH

V gene: TRBV12-3/TRBV12-4
D gene: -
J gene: TRBJ2-3
CDR3 protein: ASSLGGPPATDTQY

V gene: TRBV12-3/TRBV12-4
D gene: -
J gene: TRBJ1-6
CDR3 protein: ASTSQSSPLH

V gene: TRBV6-5
D gene: TRBD2
J gene: TRBJ2-2
CDR3 protein: ASSYYIPGLAGTGELF

V gene: TRBV7-2
D gene: -
J gene: TRBJ1-5
CDR3 protein: ASSLGVSSNQPQH

V gene: TRBV6-2/TRBV6-3
D gene: -
J gene: TRBJ1-5
CDR3 protein: ASSYEGRVDQPQH

V gene: TRBV20-1
D gene: -
J gene: TRBJ2-7
CDR3 protein: SARDGLEQY

V gene: TRBV3-1
D gene: TRBD2
J gene: -
CDR3 protein: ASSLSGVYNEQY

V gene: TRBV20-1
D gene: TRBD1
J gene: TRBJ2-4
CDR3 protein: SASPGQGTLAKNIQY

V gene: TRBV19
D gene: -
J gene: TRBJ1-6
CDR3 protein: ASSIEARPNSPLH

V gene: TRBV12-3/TRBV12-4
D gene: -
J gene: TRBJ2-1
CDR3 protein: ASSVRGVGNEQF

V gene: TRBV3-1
D gene: TRBD1
J gene: TRBJ1-5
CDR3 protein: ASSQIPRTGISSNQPQH

V gene: TRBV2
D gene: TRBD1
J gene: TRBJ2-3
CDR3 protein: ASSEQGVWTDTQY

V gene: TRBV5-1
D gene: -
J gene: TRBJ1-1
CDR3 protein: ASSLVGLQPPEAF

V gene: TRBV5-1
D gene: TRBD2
J gene: TRBJ2-1
CDR3 protein: ASSSQSGGEQF

V gene: TRBV4-1
D gene: TRBD1
J gene: -
CDR3 protein: ASSSTTLGQGKNIQY

V gene: TRBV20-1
D gene: -
J gene: TRBJ2-3
CDR3 protein: SHQKTDTQY

V gene: TRBV4-3
D gene: -
J gene: TRBJ1-4
CDR3 protein: ASSQEPRGVKEKLF

V gene: TRBV20-1
D gene: -
J gene: TRBJ1-3
CDR3 protein: SAFGHGASGNTIY

V gene: TRBV4-1
D gene: -
J gene: TRBJ2-7
CDR3 protein: ASSQDIRGYEQY

V gene: TRBV20-1
D gene: -
J gene: TRBJ1-1
CDR3 protein: SARGSRETQYFGGLTEAF

V gene: TRBV20-1
D gene: -
J gene: TRBJ2-1
CDR3 protein: SATGGGGINEQF

V gene: TRBV4-1
D gene: -
J gene: -
CDR3 protein: ASSQTHEVTYNEQY

V gene: TRBV6-5
D gene: -
J gene: TRBJ2-5
CDR3 protein: ASSAVLGETQY

V gene: TRBV7-3
D gene: TRBD1
J gene: TRBJ2-3
CDR3 protein: ASSRGTGSTDTQY

V gene: TRBV10-3
D gene: -
J gene: TRBJ1-2
CDR3 protein: AISEVAWAGYT

V gene: TRBV7-9
D gene: TRBD2
J gene: TRBJ2-3
CDR3 protein: ASSLPPGLAGDTDTQY

V gene: TRBV29-1
D gene: -
J gene: TRBJ2-1
CDR3 protein: SVAGGFRASGNEQF